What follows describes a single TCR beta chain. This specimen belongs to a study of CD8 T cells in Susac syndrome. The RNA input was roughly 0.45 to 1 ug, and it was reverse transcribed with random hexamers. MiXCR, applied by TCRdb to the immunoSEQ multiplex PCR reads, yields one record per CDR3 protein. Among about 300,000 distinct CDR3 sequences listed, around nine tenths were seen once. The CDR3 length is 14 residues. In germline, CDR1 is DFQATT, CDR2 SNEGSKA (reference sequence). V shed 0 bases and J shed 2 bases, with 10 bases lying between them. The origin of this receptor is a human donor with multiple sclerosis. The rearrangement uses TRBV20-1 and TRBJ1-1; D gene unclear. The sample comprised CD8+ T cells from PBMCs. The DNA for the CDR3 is TGCAGTGCTAGAGATGGCGGGCTTAACACTGAAGCTTTCTTT. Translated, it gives CSARDGGLNTEAFF.